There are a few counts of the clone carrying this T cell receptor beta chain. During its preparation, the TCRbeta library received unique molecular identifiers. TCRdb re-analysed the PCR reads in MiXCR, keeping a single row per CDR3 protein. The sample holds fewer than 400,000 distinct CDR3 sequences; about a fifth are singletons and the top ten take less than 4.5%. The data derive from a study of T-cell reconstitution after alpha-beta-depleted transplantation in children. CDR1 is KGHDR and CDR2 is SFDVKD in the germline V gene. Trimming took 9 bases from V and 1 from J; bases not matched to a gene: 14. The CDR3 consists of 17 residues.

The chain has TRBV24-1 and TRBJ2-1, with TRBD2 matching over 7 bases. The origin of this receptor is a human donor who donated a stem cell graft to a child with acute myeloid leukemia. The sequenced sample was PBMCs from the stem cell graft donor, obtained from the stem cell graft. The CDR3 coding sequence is TGTGCCACCGGCGGGGATAGCGGGTCCACTTCCTACAATGAGCAGTTCTTC. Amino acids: CATGGDSGSTSYNEQFF.